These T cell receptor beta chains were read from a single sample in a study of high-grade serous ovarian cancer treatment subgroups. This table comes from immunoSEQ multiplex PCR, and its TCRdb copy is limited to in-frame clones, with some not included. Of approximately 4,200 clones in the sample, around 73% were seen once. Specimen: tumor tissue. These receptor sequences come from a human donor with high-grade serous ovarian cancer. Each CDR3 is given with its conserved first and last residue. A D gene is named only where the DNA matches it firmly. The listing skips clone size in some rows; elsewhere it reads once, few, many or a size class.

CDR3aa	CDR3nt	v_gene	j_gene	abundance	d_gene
CASSVLGKTHEQFF	TGTGCCAGCAGCGTTCTGGGCAAGACCCATGAGCAGTTCTTC	TRBV9	TRBJ2-1	NA	NA
CASRDPYTGELFF	TGCGCCAGCCGGGACCCTTACACCGGGGAGCTGTTTTTT	TRBV10-1	TRBJ2-2	NA	NA
CASSFGANTGELFF	TGTGCCAGCAGCTTCGGGGCAAACACCGGGGAGCTGTTTTTT	TRBV7-2	TRBJ2-2	NA	NA
CASSLGWGAGQETQYF	TGTGCCAGCAGCTTAGGGTGGGGGGCTGGACAAGAGACCCAGTACTTC	TRBV7-2	TRBJ2-5	NA	NA
CASRTPGLGMGVYIQYF	TGTGCCAGCAGGACCCCCGGGTTAGGGATGGGTGTGTACATTCAGTACTTC	TRBV6-8	TRBJ2-4	NA	NA
CASSFISNPTGELFF	TGTGCCAGCAGCTTTATTTCAAACCCCACCGGGGAGCTGTTTTTT	TRBV11-2	TRBJ2-2	NA	NA
CASSQGPLRGEQYF	TGCGCCAGCAGCCAAGGGCCTCTCAGGGGCGAGCAGTACTTC	TRBV4-1	TRBJ2-7	NA	NA
CASSLGQGPGGTQYF	TGTGCCAGCAGCTTAGGCCAGGGGCCGGGGGGGACCCAGTACTTC	TRBV13	TRBJ2-5	NA	NA
CAPFPGANVLTF	TGTGCCCCCTTTCCTGGGGCCAACGTCCTGACTTTC	TRBV7-9	TRBJ2-6	NA	NA
CAWSVPGLNTEAFF	TGTGCCTGGAGTGTCCCAGGGTTGAACACTGAAGCTTTCTTT	TRBV30	TRBJ1-1	NA	NA
CASSVGAGSRSTEAFF	TGTGCCAGCAGCGTAGGTGCAGGGTCGAGGAGCACTGAAGCTTTCTTT	TRBV9	TRBJ1-1	NA	NA
CASSVDNGNTIYF	TGTGCCAGCAGCGTAGACAATGGAAACACCATATATTTT	TRBV9	TRBJ1-3	NA	NA
CSVGQGTNTEAFF	TGCAGCGTGGGACAGGGTACGAACACTGAAGCTTTCTTT	TRBV29-1	TRBJ1-1	NA	TRBD1
CASSVVSGTSNEQFF	TGTGCCAGCAGCGTAGTCTCCGGGACATCAAATGAGCAGTTCTTC	TRBV9	TRBJ2-1	NA	NA
CSARGRDEQFF	TGCAGTGCTAGAGGCCGCGATGAGCAGTTCTTC	TRBV20-1	TRBJ2-1	NA	NA
CASTEWAGGRSETQYF	TGTGCCAGCACCGAATGGGCGGGGGGGCGTTCAGAGACCCAGTACTTC	TRBV2	TRBJ2-5	NA	TRBD2
CASGGLAGGREQFF	TGCGCCAGCGGAGGACTAGCCGGCGGGCGTGAGCAGTTCTTC	TRBV5-1	TRBJ2-1	NA	TRBD2
CASSLAGIPKGGRQNTEAFF	TGTGCCAGCAGCTTAGCGGGGATACCTAAGGGGGGGAGACAAAACACTGAAGCTTTCTTT	TRBV7-2	TRBJ1-1	NA	NA
CAWSVGQDYGYTF	TGTGCCTGGAGTGTAGGGCAGGACTATGGCTACACCTTC	TRBV30	TRBJ1-2	NA	NA
CAISDPGQGRPYEQYF	TGTGCCATCAGTGACCCCGGGCAGGGCAGGCCCTACGAGCAGTACTTC	TRBV10-3	TRBJ2-7	NA	NA
CASSLGGREGGSNQPQHF	TGTGCCAGCAGCTTAGGGGGCCGCGAGGGGGGCAGCAATCAGCCCCAGCATTTT	TRBV5-8	TRBJ1-5	NA	TRBD1
CASSLGLAGVYNEQFF	TGTGCCAGCAGCCTGGGGCTAGCGGGGGTCTACAATGAGCAGTTCTTC	TRBV11-3	TRBJ2-1	NA	TRBD2
CASSLSRGASPQYF	TGTGCCAGCAGCCTGAGTAGAGGAGCCTCGCCGCAGTACTTC	TRBV5-4	TRBJ2-7	NA	NA
CSSLSGVGYTF	TGCAGTTCTCTTTCAGGGGTTGGCTACACCTTC	TRBV20-1	TRBJ1-2	NA	NA
CASSVAGGPPYEQYF	TGTGCCAGCAGCGTAGCTGGGGGGCCCCCCTACGAGCAGTACTTC	TRBV9	TRBJ2-7	few	NA
CASSLGLAGRDTQYF	TGTGCTAGTTCCCTAGGACTAGCGGGGCGGGATACGCAGTATTTT	TRBV12-5	TRBJ2-3	NA	TRBD2
CASSTGVNTEAFF	TGTGCCAGTAGTACAGGGGTGAACACTGAAGCTTTCTTT	TRBV9	TRBJ1-1	NA	TRBD1
CASSVGHTEAFF	TGTGCCAGCAGCGTAGGGCACACTGAAGCTTTCTTT	TRBV9	TRBJ1-1	NA	NA
CASSQRQGATPEQFF	TGTGCCAGCAGCCAGAGACAGGGGGCGACGCCTGAGCAGTTCTTC	TRBV28	TRBJ2-1	NA	TRBD1
CAWSWMRYSTDTQYF	TGTGCCTGGAGTTGGATGCGGTACAGCACAGATACGCAGTATTTT	TRBV30	TRBJ2-3	few	NA
CAWSVGGGPPTNEKLFF	TGTGCCTGGAGTGTAGGTGGGGGCCCGCCAACTAATGAAAAACTGTTTTTT	TRBV30	TRBJ1-4	NA	NA
CASSLTPRYEQYF	TGCGCCAGCAGTCTAACCCCTAGATACGAGCAGTACTTC	TRBV10-2	TRBJ2-7	NA	NA
CATSRRQGPNTGELFF	TGTGCCACCAGCAGACGACAGGGGCCTAACACCGGGGAGCTGTTTTTT	TRBV15	TRBJ2-2	NA	TRBD1
CASGGTGPYNEQFF	TGTGCCAGCGGGGGAACAGGGCCCTACAATGAGCAGTTCTTC	TRBV6-5	TRBJ2-1	few	NA
CASSENVKNIQYF	TGTGCCAGCAGCGAGAACGTCAAAAACATTCAGTACTTC	TRBV7-9	TRBJ2-4	few	NA
CASSALAGGTNTQYF	TGTGCCAGCAGCGCCTTAGCGGGGGGTACGAATACGCAGTATTTT	TRBV5-4	TRBJ2-3	NA	TRBD2
CASSDGGGRGNEQFF	TGTGCCAGCAGCGACGGCGGGGGCCGCGGCAATGAGCAGTTCTTC	TRBV9	TRBJ2-1	NA	NA
CASSPGLAGGLNTGELFF	TGCGCCAGCAGCCCCGGACTAGCGGGGGGACTGAACACCGGGGAGCTGTTTTTT	TRBV4-1	TRBJ2-2	NA	TRBD2
CASSEASTGAKNIQYF	TGTGCCAGCAGTGAAGCCTCAACAGGGGCCAAAAACATTCAGTACTTC	TRBV6-1	TRBJ2-4	NA	NA
CASSTGQGTSPLHF	TGCGCCAGCAGCACGGGACAGGGGACCTCACCCCTCCACTTT	TRBV5-1	TRBJ1-6	few	TRBD1
CASSPLGGSPLHF	TGCGCCAGCAGCCCCCTGGGGGGTTCACCCCTCCACTTT	TRBV4-1	TRBJ1-6	NA	NA
CASSPEWGTSYYTF	TGTGCCAGCAGCCCGGAGTGGGGAACTTCCTATTACACCTTC	TRBV4-2	TRBJ1-2	once	NA
CASSPVTAREGYTF	TGTGCCAGCAGCCCCGTCACCGCAAGGGAAGGCTACACCTTC	TRBV7-9	TRBJ1-2	few	NA
CASSVPFQPQHF	TGTGCCAGCAGTGTCCCGTTCCAGCCCCAGCATTTT	TRBV6-1	TRBJ1-5	few	NA
CASNAAQGAGGNTIYF	TGTGCCAGCAACGCGGCACAGGGGGCCGGGGGAAACACCATATATTTT	TRBV28	TRBJ1-3	NA	TRBD1
CASSRVGTGFWSGANVLTF	TGTGCCAGTAGTAGGGTCGGGACAGGGTTCTGGTCTGGGGCCAACGTCCTGACTTTC	TRBV19	TRBJ2-6	once	TRBD1
CSVQGARGPQHF	TGCAGCGTTCAGGGGGCGAGGGGGCCCCAGCATTTT	TRBV29-1	TRBJ1-5	few	TRBD1
CASSSPTSGGPTYNEQFF	TGTGCCAGCAGCTCCCCGACTAGCGGGGGGCCGACCTACAATGAGCAGTTCTTC	TRBV7-9	TRBJ2-1	once	TRBD2
CASSPEWGGNTGELFF	TGCGCCAGCAGCCCTGAGTGGGGGGGGAACACCGGGGAGCTGTTTTTT	TRBV5-1	TRBJ2-2	NA	TRBD2